These 12 T cell receptor beta chains were all obtained from the same sample, sequenced in a study of T cell responses to AZD1222 COVID-19 vaccine. TCRdb's table, derived via immunoSEQ multiplex PCR, lists solely in-frame clones and lacks some. The data contain around 29,000 clones, 93% of them singletons. This specimen was peripheral blood, taken on day 0 of AZD1222 vaccination. The receptors derive from an adult in good health.

V and J are TRBV2 and TRBJ1-4, with TRBD1 as a possible D gene (5 bases). Trimming pared 2 bases from V and 8 bases from J, leaving 12 bases between. CDR3 length: 14 residues. Germline CDR1 is SNHLY and CDR2 is FYNNEI. In DNA form, the CDR3 reads TGTGCCAGCAGTGAATCAGGGAAGAGGGAAAAACTGTTTTTT. Translation gives CASSESGKREKLFF. Together with reference TRBV2 and TRBJ1-4, the CDR3 gives the full variable domain: EPEVTQTPSHQVTQMGQEVILRCVPISNHLYFYWYRQILGQKVEFLVSFYNNEISEKSEIFDDQFSVERPDGSNFTLKIRSTKLEDSAMYFCASSESGKREKLFFGSGTQLSVL.

Turning to this clone: At one end the junction does not follow the germline gene, possibly because of a read error. The chain joins TRBV19 to TRBJ1-1, with 9 bases lining up with TRBD1. Germline loops: CDR1 LNHDA, CDR2 SQIVND (reference sequence). The CDR3 is 14 amino acids. In DNA, the CDR3 is TGTGCCAGTAGGGACGGACAGGGGAACCCTGAAGCTTTCTTT. Its protein is CASRDGQGNPEAFF.

The V gene is TRBV7-8, the J gene TRBJ1-3, with D possibly TRBD1 on 5 matching bases. The CDR3 loop spans 16 amino acids. Per germline, CDR1 SGHVS and CDR2 FQNEAQ. The germline V and J ends were trimmed by 5 bases and 0 bases, with 14 bases remaining between them. CDR3 in DNA: TGTGCCAGCAGCACCCGGGGCCCCGACTCTGGAAACACCATATATTTT. Protein: CASSTRGPDSGNTIYF.

The chain links TRBV4-1 to TRBJ1-1; no firm D call. The CDR3 runs 18 residues. CDR1 and CDR2 from the germline V gene are MGHRA and YSYEKL. The V and J ends lost 0 bases and 2 bases respectively, with 19 bases between them. CDR3 in DNA: TGCGCCAGCAGCCAAGATTTGTCGCTCGGGTTTTTTAACACTGAAGCTTTCTTT. Translating gives CASSQDLSLGFFNTEAFF.

This clone was picked up one time. CDR3 DNA sequence: TGTGCCAGCACCCGGACGAGCAATCAGCCCCAGCATTTT. It translates to CASTRTSNQPQHF. This chain links TRBV28 with TRBJ1-5; no firm D call. The length of the CDR3 is 13 residues. Trimming removed 7 bases from V and 1 base from J, with 8 bases in between. Germline CDR1 MDHEN, CDR2 SYDVKM.

This clone was observed once. This rearrangement joins TRBV29-1 to TRBJ2-1; 12 positions agree with TRBD1. J was trimmed by 9 bases and V by 8 bases; bases with no gene match: 11. This CDR3 is built from 14 residues. CDR1 is SQVTM and CDR2 is ANQGSEA in the germline V gene. The CDR3: CSSAGTGGSVEQFF. In nucleotides, the CDR3 is TGCAGCTCCGCCGGGACAGGGGGCTCGGTTGAGCAGTTCTTC.

CDR3 residues: CASSQDRGLQLFF. The CDR3 bases are TGTGCCAGCAGCCAAGATCGAGGCCTACAGCTGTTTTTT. This rearrangement joins TRBV14 to TRBJ1-4, with no clear D. This CDR3 is 13 amino acids long. V shed 0 bases and J shed 14 bases, with 13 bases lying between them. CDR1 and CDR2 (germline): SGHDN, FVKESK.

The chain recombines TRBV28 with TRBJ1-1; D not certain. This CDR3 spans 12 amino acids. Germline V CDR1 and CDR2: MDHEN, SYDVKM. Trimming cost V 3 bases and J 4 bases, with 6 bases left between them. This CDR3 is CASSFVSTEAFF. CDR3 DNA sequence: TGTGCCAGCAGTTTTGTCAGCACTGAAGCTTTCTTT.

V gene TRBV2 combines with J gene TRBJ1-1, with D unclear. Germline V gene lookup returns CDR1 SNHLY and CDR2 FYNNEI. CDR3 size: 12 residues. V dropped 10 bases and J dropped 4 bases, with 13 bases sitting between them. The CDR3 coding sequence is TGTGCCACAAGAAGAGATGGCACTGAAGCTTTCTTT. Its translation: CATRRDGTEAFF.

The chain recombines TRBV5-1 with TRBJ1-5; 8 nucleotides match TRBD1. Germline V CDR1 and CDR2: SGHRS, YFSETQ. The CDR3 covers 15 residues. Germline trimming cut 0 bases from V and 6 bases from J; bases unmatched to any gene: 5. The CDR3 region has the DNA TGCGCCAGCAGCTTGGGACAGGGGCCCTCTCAGCCCCAGCATTTT. This sequence encodes CASSLGQGPSQPQHF.

The chain links TRBV11-2 to TRBJ1-2; TRBD1 agrees at 8 bases. Trimming took 2 bases from V and 8 from J; bases not matched to a gene: 4. CDR1 SGHAT and CDR2 FQNNGV come from the germline V gene. The CDR3 loop spans 13 amino acids. CDR3 protein: CASSLQGARGYTF. CDR3 DNA sequence: TGTGCCAGCAGCTTACAGGGGGCAAGAGGCTACACCTTC.

V gene TRBV30 combines with J gene TRBJ2-7; 10 bases match TRBD1. Germline trimming cut 1 base from V and 4 bases from J; bases unmatched to any gene: 1. CDR3 size: 13 residues. Germline assignment: CDR1 GTSNPN and CDR2 SVGIG (reference sequence). CDR3 residues: CAWSGDRGYEQYF. CDR3 in DNA: TGTGCCTGGAGTGGGGACAGGGGTTACGAGCAGTACTTC.